A single sample gave rise to the 28 T cell receptor beta chains below, sequenced in a study of CD8+ T cells in alopecia areata. Extraction of RNA preceded its reverse transcription into cDNA, which served as the sequencing template. Using immunoSEQ multiplex PCR, the repertoire was profiled, and TCRdb retains in-frame clones only, with some absent. The sample records about 120,000 clones, about half being singletons. Regarding treatment: oral pan-JAK inhibitor, 5-10 mg twice daily. The starting material was CD4+ T cells sorted from blood, obtained at week 4, from a patient treated with tofacitinib. The source is a human donor with alopecia areata.

This clone has more than one count but fewer than ten. The V call is TRBV19, the J call TRBJ2-7, with TRBD2 matching 8 bases. Trimming removed 5 bases from V and 2 bases from J; junction bases left unmatched: 20. The CDR3 extends over 19 amino acids. Germline values: CDR1 LNHDA, CDR2 SQIVND (reference sequence). The CDR3 bases are TGTGCCAGTAGTGATATTAGCTTCGTGGGCGGGAGGACTCCCTACGAGCAGTACTTC. Translating gives CASSDISFVGGRTPYEQYF.

The chain recombines TRBV5-8 with TRBJ2-7; 9 positions match TRBD1. Germline lookup yields CDR1 SGHTS and CDR2 YDEGEE. V dropped 4 bases and J dropped 6; count of bases not matched to a gene: 2. The CDR3 totals 12 residues. DNA of the CDR3: TGTGCCAGCAGCCGGACAGGGGCCGAGCAGTACTTC. Encoded protein: CASSRTGAEQYF.

The CDR3 here is CSVSYGHTYNQPQHF. CDR3 DNA: TGCAGCGTTAGTTATGGACACACATACAATCAGCCCCAGCATTTT. The rearrangement uses TRBV29-1 and TRBJ1-5; TRBD1 is a possible D gene (5 bases). The CDR3 is 15 residues long. Germline CDR1 SQVTM, CDR2 ANQGSEA. V lost 5 bases and J 3 bases, leaving 17 bases between the germline ends.

The genes are TRBV5-1 and TRBJ2-2; maybe TRBD1 (5 bases). This CDR3 is built from 15 residues. The germline V gene encodes CDR1 SGHRS and CDR2 YFSETQ. Trimming cost V 2 bases and J 0 bases, with 8 bases left between them. The CDR3 loop is CASSFEGANTGELFF. For the CDR3, the DNA is TGCGCCAGCAGCTTTGAAGGGGCGAACACCGGGGAGCTGTTTTTT.

The chain employs TRBV13 and TRBJ2-2, with D possibly being TRBD1 (6 bases). This CDR3 comprises 16 residues. Per germline, CDR1 PRHDT and CDR2 FYEKMQ (reference sequence). Trimming shortened V by 2 bases and J by 5 bases, and 15 bases separated the two germline ends. The CDR3 DNA reads TGTGCCAGCAGCTTATTCCGACAGGTCGGGACCGGGGAGCTGTTTTTT. Its translation is CASSLFRQVGTGELFF.

The CDR3: CASSLDGPGRLNTEAFF. CDR3 sequence (DNA): TGTGCCAGCAGCTTAGATGGTCCAGGGCGGCTGAACACTGAAGCTTTCTTT. This chain links TRBV5-4 with TRBJ1-1, with D maybe TRBD1 (5 bases). Germline CDR1 SGHNT, CDR2 YYREEE (reference sequence). CDR3 length: 17 amino acids. V gave up 2 bases and J gave up 0 bases, with 17 bases separating them.

The rearrangement joins TRBV6-5 to TRBJ1-3; maybe TRBD1 (6 bases). V was trimmed by 5 bases and J by 2 bases, leaving 10 bases between them. Germline V gene lookup returns CDR1 MNHEY and CDR2 SVGAGI. The CDR3 has 14 residues. For the CDR3, the DNA is TGTGCCAGCAGTCAAAACAGGGCTGGAAACACCATATATTTT. Amino acids: CASSQNRAGNTIYF.

The chain links TRBV6-6 to TRBJ1-1; D is possibly TRBD1 (6 bases). CDR3 length equals 15 residues. Trimming cost V 5 bases and J 0 bases, with 13 bases left between them. CDR1 MNHNY and CDR2 SVGAGI come from the germline V gene (reference sequence). The chain's CDR3 is CASSDLTGLNTEAFF. The DNA for the CDR3 is TGTGCCAGCAGTGACCTTACAGGGTTGAACACTGAAGCTTTCTTT.

The chain uses TRBV5-6 and TRBJ2-7; D unclear. The germline V and J ends were trimmed by 1 base and 1 base, with 12 bases remaining between them. The CDR3 has 15 amino acids. CDR1 SGHDT and CDR2 YYEEEE come from the germline V gene. Here the CDR3 DNA reads TGTGCCAGCAGCTTGTGGGGTCACGTTTCCTACGAGCAGTACTTC. As protein: CASSLWGHVSYEQYF.

The sample holds a few counts of this clone. The rearrangement uses TRBV7-2 and TRBJ2-1; TRBD2 aligns across 12 bases. Germline CDR1 is SGHTA and CDR2 is FQGNSA. The junction had 15 bases not matched to a gene; V was cut back by 5 bases and J by 7 bases. The CDR3 consists of 18 residues. CDR3 sequence reads: CASSRGASGRAWGNEQFF. CDR3 DNA: TGTGCCAGCAGCCGCGGGGCTAGCGGGAGGGCCTGGGGTAATGAGCAGTTCTTC.

J is TRBJ2-3 and V is TRBV30; D remains ambiguous. The CDR3 is made up of 11 amino acids. Deletions cut 4 bases from V and 13 bases from J, with 15 bases between. Looked up from germline, CDR1 is GTSNPN and CDR2 is SVGIG (reference sequence). In nucleotides, the CDR3 is TGTGCCTGGATCGGTGAGGCTCGGGAGTATTTT. Its protein product is CAWIGEAREYF. Variable domain in full (rest from reference TRBV30 and TRBJ2-3): SQTIHQWPATLVQPVGSPLSLECTVEGTSNPNLYWYRQAAGRGLQLLFYSVGIGQISSEVPQNLSASRPQDRQFILSSKKLLLSDSGFYLCAWIGEAREYFGPGTRLTVL.

The CDR3 DNA follows: TGTGCCTTTCTGCGGGAAATAAGGAGTAATGAGCAGTTCTTC. Protein sequence: CAFLREIRSNEQFF. This chain connects TRBV5-4 to TRBJ2-1; D might be TRBD2 (6 bases). This CDR3 is built from 14 residues. The germline V gene has CDR1 SGHNT and CDR2 YYREEE (reference sequence). The V and J ends lost 10 bases and 7 bases respectively, with 21 bases between them.

V and J are TRBV30 and TRBJ2-2, with 7 bases aligning to TRBD1. V dropped 0 bases and J dropped 8; count of bases not matched to a gene: 9. The germline gives CDR1 GTSNPN, CDR2 SVGIG (reference sequence). CDR3 length: 15 amino acids. In nucleotides, the CDR3 is TGTGCCTGGAGTGTGGGACAGACACCAAATGGGGAGCTGTTTTTT. Translated: CAWSVGQTPNGELFF.

The rearrangement joins TRBV2 to TRBJ1-1, with a tentative D call TRBD1 (5 bases). The CDR3 loop spans 12 amino acids. The germline V gene has CDR1 SNHLY and CDR2 FYNNEI. V dropped 6 bases and J dropped 6 bases, with 11 bases sitting between them. CDR3 DNA: TGTGCCAGCAGACGAGGACAAGCTGAAGCTTTCTTT. It is translated as CASRRGQAEAFF. Based on the CDR3 plus reference TRBV2 and TRBJ1-1, the full variable domain is EPEVTQTPSHQVTQMGQEVILRCVPISNHLYFYWYRQILGQKVEFLVSFYNNEISEKSEIFDDQFSVERPDGSNFTLKIRSTKLEDSAMYFCASRRGQAEAFFGQGTRLTVV.

The V call is TRBV7-2, the J call TRBJ2-7; TRBD1 matches 7 bases. The J segment lost 3 bases and the V segment lost 5 bases, leaving 10 bases of the junction unmatched. Germline CDR1 SGHTA, CDR2 FQGNSA. The CDR3 spans 15 residues. The CDR3 bases are TGTGCCAGCAGCGCTCGACAGGGATTGGTCTACGAGCAGTACTTC. Protein sequence: CASSARQGLVYEQYF.

This chain joins TRBV29-1 and TRBJ2-3; 7 bases map to TRBD1. J was trimmed by 2 bases and V by 0 bases; bases with no gene match: 5. Germline-derived CDR1 and CDR2 are SQVTM and ANQGSEA. The CDR3 is 15 residues long. Here the CDR3 reads CSVEERDSITDTQYF. CDR3 nucleotides: TGCAGCGTTGAAGAAAGGGACAGTATCACAGATACGCAGTATTTT.

V gene TRBV5-1 combines with J gene TRBJ2-1; TRBD2 aligns across 14 bases. This CDR3 has 18 residues. The germline V gene has CDR1 SGHRS and CDR2 YFSETQ. J was trimmed by 9 bases and V by 1 base; bases with no gene match: 12. CDR3 bases: TGCGCCAGCAGCTTGCGTGTGTTTGGGACTAGCGGGAGCACTGAGCAGTTCTTC. This encodes CASSLRVFGTSGSTEQFF.

This chain joins TRBV13 and TRBJ2-7; TRBD1 agrees at 7 bases. CDR3 length: 16 amino acids. Germline V gives CDR1 PRHDT, CDR2 FYEKMQ (reference sequence). The V segment lost 5 bases and the J segment 0 bases; nucleotides outside the gene matches: 10. DNA for the CDR3: TGTGCCAGCAGCCCCCCGCGGACAGGTGACTCCTACGAGCAGTACTTC. It encodes CASSPPRTGDSYEQYF.

The chain uses TRBV5-1 and TRBJ2-5, with TRBD2 matching over 11 bases. The CDR3 is made up of 17 amino acids. The V gene end was trimmed by 0 bases and the J gene end by 4 bases; junction bases not matched to a gene: 8. Germline V gives CDR1 SGHRS, CDR2 YFSETQ. The CDR3 DNA sequence: TGCGCCAGCAGCTTGGCCTTGGCAGGACTAGCGGGAGAGACCCAGTACTTC. Encoded protein: CASSLALAGLAGETQYF.

This clone was counted only a few times. The J gene is TRBJ2-3, the V gene TRBV5-1; D possibly corresponds to TRBD1 (6 bases). V was shortened by 5 bases and J by 4 bases, with 17 bases between the two germline ends. Germline-derived CDR1 and CDR2 are SGHRS and YFSETQ. The length of the CDR3 is 15 residues. CDR3 sequence reads: CASRRSGAAPDTQYF. Written as DNA, the CDR3 is TGCGCCAGCAGACGGTCAGGGGCGGCCCCAGATACGCAGTATTTT.

This clone was found a few times. The V gene is TRBV7-2, the J gene TRBJ1-2; tentative D call: TRBD1 (6 bases). Trimming took 5 bases from V and 1 from J, leaving 11 bases between them. Germline V gene sequence: CDR1 SGHTA, CDR2 FQGNSA. CDR3 size: 14 residues. The CDR3 sequence: CASSKGGVNYGYTF. In DNA form, the CDR3 reads TGTGCCAGCAGCAAGGGGGGAGTTAACTATGGCTACACCTTC.

This clone was picked up a small number of times. The gene calls are TRBV29-1 and TRBJ2-5; D not certain. V was clipped by 7 bases and J by 3 bases, with 9 bases between them. CDR1 and CDR2 from the germline V gene are SQVTM and ANQGSEA. This CDR3 region has 11 residues. This chain's CDR3 is CSARPKETQYF. DNA of the CDR3: TGCAGCGCCCGACCCAAAGAGACCCAGTACTTC.

The chain is built from TRBV14 and TRBJ1-3; D is unresolved. Between the trimmed V and J ends, which lost 0 bases and 0 bases, there was a span of 12 bases. This CDR3 region has 17 residues. In germline, CDR1 is SGHDN, CDR2 FVKESK. The CDR3 nucleotides read TGTGCCAGCAGCCAAGATCACCGCGTGTCCTCTGGAAACACCATATATTTT. Its translation is CASSQDHRVSSGNTIYF.

The rearrangement uses TRBV29-1 and TRBJ2-3; D may correspond to TRBD1 or TRBD2 (5 bases each). Trimming removed 4 bases at V and 2 bases at J, with 10 bases between. In germline, CDR1 is SQVTM, CDR2 ANQGSEA. The CDR3 extends over 13 amino acids. CDR3 coding DNA: TGCAGCGTTGTGGGACGGACCACAGATACGCAGTATTTT. This sequence encodes CSVVGRTTDTQYF.

The V call is TRBV29-1, the J call TRBJ1-2; D might be TRBD1 (6 bases). Germline V CDR1 and CDR2: SQVTM, ANQGSEA. The CDR3 loop spans 11 amino acids. V was trimmed by 6 bases and J by 8 bases, leaving 13 bases between them. The CDR3 coding sequence is TGCAGCGTCCGCGGACAGTACGGCTACACCTTC. The encoded protein is CSVRGQYGYTF. Combining the CDR3 with reference TRBV29-1 and TRBJ1-2 gives the whole variable domain SAVISQKPSRDICQRGTSLTIQCQVDSQVTMMFWYRQQPGQSLTLIATANQGSEATYESGFVIDKFPISRPNLTFSTLTVSNMSPEDSSIYLCSVRGQYGYTFGSGTRLTVV.

The sample holds a few counts of this clone. V and J are TRBV7-9 and TRBJ1-4, with TRBD1 matching 7 bases. Losses at the gene ends were 6 bases for V and 7 bases for J; bases not matched to a gene: 11. Germline assignment: CDR1 SEHNR and CDR2 FQNEAQ (reference sequence). This CDR3 is 15 amino acids long. This CDR3 is CASSSTGVTSEKLFF. CDR3 nucleotides: TGTGCCAGCAGTTCCACAGGGGTAACGAGTGAAAAACTGTTTTTT.

The gene calls are TRBV7-9 and TRBJ1-6; D gene ambiguous. The germline V and J ends were trimmed by 0 bases and 7 bases, with 10 bases remaining between them. The CDR3 extends over 15 amino acids. In germline, CDR1 is SEHNR, CDR2 FQNEAQ (reference sequence). The CDR3 sequence: CASSLARTENSPLHF. The CDR3, as DNA: TGTGCCAGCAGCTTAGCGCGAACTGAGAATTCACCCCTCCACTTT.

This clone appeared a few times. The gene calls are TRBV7-8 and TRBJ2-5; D is unclear. The CDR3 consists of 12 residues. Germline V gene lookup returns CDR1 SGHVS and CDR2 FQNEAQ. Trimming took off 5 bases at V and 3 bases at J, with 7 bases between the two ends. This CDR3 reads CASSQDKETQYF. CDR3 DNA sequence: TGTGCCAGCAGCCAAGACAAAGAGACCCAGTACTTC.